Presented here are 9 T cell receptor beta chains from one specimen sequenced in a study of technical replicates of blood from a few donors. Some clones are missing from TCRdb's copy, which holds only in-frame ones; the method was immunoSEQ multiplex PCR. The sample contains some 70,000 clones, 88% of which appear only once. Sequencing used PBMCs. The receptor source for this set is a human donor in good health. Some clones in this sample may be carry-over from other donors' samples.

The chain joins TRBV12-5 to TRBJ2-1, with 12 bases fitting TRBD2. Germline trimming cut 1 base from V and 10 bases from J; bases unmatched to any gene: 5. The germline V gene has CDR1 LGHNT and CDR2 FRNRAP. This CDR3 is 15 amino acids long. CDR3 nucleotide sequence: TGTGCTAGTGGTTTGGGACTAGCGGGAGTGGGAGAGCAGTTCTTC. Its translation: CASGLGLAGVGEQFF.

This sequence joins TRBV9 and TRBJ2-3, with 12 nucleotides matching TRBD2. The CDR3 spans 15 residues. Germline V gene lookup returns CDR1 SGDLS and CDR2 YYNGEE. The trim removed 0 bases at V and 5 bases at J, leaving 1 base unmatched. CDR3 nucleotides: TGTGCCAGCAGCGTAGCTAGCGGGAGGGGAGATACGCAGTATTTT. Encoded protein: CASSVASGRGDTQYF. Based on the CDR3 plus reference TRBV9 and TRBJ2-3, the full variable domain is DSGVTQTPKHLITATGQRVTLRCSPRSGDLSVYWYQQSLDQGLQFLIQYYNGEERAKGNILERFSAQQFPDLHSELNLSSLELGDSALYFCASSVASGRGDTQYFGPGTRLTVL.

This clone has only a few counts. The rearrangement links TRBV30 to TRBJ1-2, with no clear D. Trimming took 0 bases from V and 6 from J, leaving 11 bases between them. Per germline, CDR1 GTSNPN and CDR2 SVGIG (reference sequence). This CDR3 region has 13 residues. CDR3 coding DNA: TGTGCCTGGAGTGTACAGAACGTGGATGGCTACACCTTC. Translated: CAWSVQNVDGYTF.

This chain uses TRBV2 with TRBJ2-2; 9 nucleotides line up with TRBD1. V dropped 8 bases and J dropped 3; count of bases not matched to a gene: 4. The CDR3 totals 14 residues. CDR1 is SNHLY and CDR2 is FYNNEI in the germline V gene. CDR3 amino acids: CASEWDRDTGELFF. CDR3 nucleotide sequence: TGTGCCAGCGAGTGGGACAGGGACACCGGGGAGCTGTTTTTT.

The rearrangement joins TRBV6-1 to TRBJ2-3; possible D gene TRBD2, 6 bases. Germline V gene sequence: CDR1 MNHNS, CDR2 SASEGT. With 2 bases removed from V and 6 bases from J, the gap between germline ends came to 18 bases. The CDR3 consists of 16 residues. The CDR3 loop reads CASSELVLRDVDTQYF. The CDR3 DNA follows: TGTGCCAGCAGTGAATTAGTCCTGCGGGATGTGGATACGCAGTATTTT.

CDR3 bases: TGTGCCAGCAGTGAACTAGCGGGACAATACAATGAGCAGTTCTTC. Amino acids: CASSELAGQYNEQFF. This sequence joins TRBV6-4 and TRBJ2-1; TRBD2 matches at 10 bases. Looked up from germline, CDR1 is MRHNA and CDR2 is SNTAGT. J gave up 4 bases and V 3 bases, and 3 bases lay outside the gene matches. This CDR3 has 15 residues.

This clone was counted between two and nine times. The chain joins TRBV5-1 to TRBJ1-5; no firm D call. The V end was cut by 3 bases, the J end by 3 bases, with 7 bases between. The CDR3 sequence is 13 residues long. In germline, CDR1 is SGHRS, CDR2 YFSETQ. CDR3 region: CASSSGSNQPQHF. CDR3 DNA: TGCGCCAGCAGCTCAGGTTCCAATCAGCCCCAGCATTTT.

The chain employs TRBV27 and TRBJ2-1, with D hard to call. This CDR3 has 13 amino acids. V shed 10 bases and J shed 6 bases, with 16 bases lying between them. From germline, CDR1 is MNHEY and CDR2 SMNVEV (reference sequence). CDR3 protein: CATRTLYANEQFF. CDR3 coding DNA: TGTGCCACTAGAACGCTCTACGCCAATGAGCAGTTCTTC.

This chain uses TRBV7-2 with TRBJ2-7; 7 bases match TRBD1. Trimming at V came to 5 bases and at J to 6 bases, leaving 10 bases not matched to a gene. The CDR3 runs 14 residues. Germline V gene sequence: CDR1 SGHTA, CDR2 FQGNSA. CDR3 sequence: CASSPGQNSREQYF. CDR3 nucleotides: TGTGCCAGCAGCCCGGGACAGAATAGTCGCGAGCAGTACTTC.